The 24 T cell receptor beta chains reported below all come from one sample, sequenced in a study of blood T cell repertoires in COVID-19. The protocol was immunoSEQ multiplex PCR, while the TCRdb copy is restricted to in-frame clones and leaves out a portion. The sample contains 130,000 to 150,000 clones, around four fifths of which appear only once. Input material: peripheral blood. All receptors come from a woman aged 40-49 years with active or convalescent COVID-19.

The CDR3 loop is CASSPQTGVNSPLHF. The CDR3 coding sequence is TGTGCCAGCAGTCCACAGACAGGGGTGAATTCACCCCTCCACTTT. V and J are TRBV6-4 and TRBJ1-6; TRBD1 aligns across 8 bases. The CDR3 contains 15 residues. Germline CDR1 reads MRHNA; CDR2 reads SNTAGT. The V gene end was trimmed by 5 bases and the J gene end by 7 bases; junction bases not matched to a gene: 7.

The DNA for the CDR3 is TGTGCCAGCAGTGGGCAGGGGCTGGGGGGCAATCAGCCCCAGCATTTT. This translates into CASSGQGLGGNQPQHF. The rearrangement joins TRBV2 to TRBJ1-5, with D tentatively TRBD1 (6 bases). Between the trimmed V and J ends, which lost 4 bases and 2 bases, there was a span of 15 bases. The CDR3 is 16 amino acids. CDR1 SNHLY and CDR2 FYNNEI come from the germline V gene.

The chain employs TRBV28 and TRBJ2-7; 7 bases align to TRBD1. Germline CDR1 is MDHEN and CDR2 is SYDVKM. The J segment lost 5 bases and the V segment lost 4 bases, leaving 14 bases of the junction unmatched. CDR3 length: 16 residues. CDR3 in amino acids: CASSSPAGTAPNEQYF. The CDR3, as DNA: TGTGCCAGCAGTTCACCGGCAGGGACAGCCCCCAACGAGCAGTACTTC.

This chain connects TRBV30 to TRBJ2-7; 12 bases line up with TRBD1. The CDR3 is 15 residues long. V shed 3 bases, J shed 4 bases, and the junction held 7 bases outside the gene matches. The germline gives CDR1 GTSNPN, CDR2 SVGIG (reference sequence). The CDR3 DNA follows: TGTGCCTGGAGACGAGGGACAGGGGGCCCTTACGAGCAGTACTTC. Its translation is CAWRRGTGGPYEQYF.

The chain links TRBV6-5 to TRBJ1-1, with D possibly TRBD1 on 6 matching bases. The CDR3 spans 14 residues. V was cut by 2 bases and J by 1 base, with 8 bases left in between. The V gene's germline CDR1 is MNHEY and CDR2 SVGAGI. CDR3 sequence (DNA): TGTGCCAGCAGTTACCAACAGGGGAACACTGAAGCTTTCTTT. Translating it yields CASSYQQGNTEAFF.

CDR3 sequence reads: CASSLRDSNTEAFF. CDR3 in DNA: TGTGCCAGCAGTTTGAGGGACTCAAACACTGAAGCTTTCTTT. The chain is built from TRBV27 and TRBJ1-1, with TRBD1 as a possible D gene (5 bases). The V end was cut by 3 bases, the J end by 2 bases, with 10 bases between. CDR1 MNHEY and CDR2 SMNVEV come from the germline V gene (reference sequence). The CDR3 consists of 14 residues.

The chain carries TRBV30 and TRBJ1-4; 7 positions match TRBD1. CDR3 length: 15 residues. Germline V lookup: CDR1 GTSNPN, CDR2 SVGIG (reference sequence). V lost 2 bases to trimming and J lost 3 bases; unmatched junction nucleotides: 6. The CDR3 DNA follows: TGTGCCTGGAGTCTGCACAGGGGAGCTAATGAAAAACTGTTTTTT. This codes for CAWSLHRGANEKLFF.

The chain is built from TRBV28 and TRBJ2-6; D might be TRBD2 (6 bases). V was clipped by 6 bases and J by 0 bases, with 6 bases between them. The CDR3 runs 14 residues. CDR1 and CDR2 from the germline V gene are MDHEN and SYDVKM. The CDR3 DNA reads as TGTGCCAGCAGCGGGAGCTCTGGGGCCAACGTCCTGACTTTC. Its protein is CASSGSSGANVLTF.

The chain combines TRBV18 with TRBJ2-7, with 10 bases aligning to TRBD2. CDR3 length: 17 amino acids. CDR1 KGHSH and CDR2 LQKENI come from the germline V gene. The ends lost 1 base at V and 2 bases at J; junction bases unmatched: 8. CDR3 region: CASSPQGRTSGTYEQYF. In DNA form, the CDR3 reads TGTGCCAGCTCACCACAGGGGCGGACTAGCGGTACCTACGAGCAGTACTTC.

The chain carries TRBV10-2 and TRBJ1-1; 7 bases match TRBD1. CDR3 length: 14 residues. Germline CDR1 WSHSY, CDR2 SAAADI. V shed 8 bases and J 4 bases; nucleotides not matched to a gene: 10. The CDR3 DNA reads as TGCGCCAGCCGGGGACAGATAGGGGGCACTGAAGCTTTCTTT. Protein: CASRGQIGGTEAFF.

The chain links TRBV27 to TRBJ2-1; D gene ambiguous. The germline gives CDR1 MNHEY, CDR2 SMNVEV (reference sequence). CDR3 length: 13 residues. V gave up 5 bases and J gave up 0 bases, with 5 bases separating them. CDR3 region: CASSRSSYNEQFF. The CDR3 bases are TGTGCCAGCAGTCGCAGCTCCTACAATGAGCAGTTCTTC.

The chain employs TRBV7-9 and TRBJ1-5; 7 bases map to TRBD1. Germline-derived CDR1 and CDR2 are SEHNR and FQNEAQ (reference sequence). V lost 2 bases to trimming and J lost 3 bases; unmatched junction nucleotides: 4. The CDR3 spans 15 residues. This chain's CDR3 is CASSLSKGANQPQHF. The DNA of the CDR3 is TGTGCCAGCAGCTTATCTAAGGGGGCCAATCAGCCCCAGCATTTT. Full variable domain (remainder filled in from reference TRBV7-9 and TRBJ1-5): DTGVSQNPRHKITKRGQNVTFRCDPISEHNRLYWYRQTLGQGPEFLTYFQNEAQLEKSRLLSDRFSAERPKGSFSTLEIQRTEQGDSAMYLCASSLSKGANQPQHFGDGTRLSIL.

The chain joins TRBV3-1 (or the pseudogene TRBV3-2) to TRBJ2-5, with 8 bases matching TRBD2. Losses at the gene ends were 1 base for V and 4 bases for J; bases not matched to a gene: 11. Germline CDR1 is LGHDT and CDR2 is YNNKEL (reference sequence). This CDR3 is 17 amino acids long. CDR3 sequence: CASSQGTIGGATETQYF. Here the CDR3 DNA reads TGTGCCAGCAGCCAAGGGACAATCGGGGGGGCCACAGAGACCCAGTACTTC.

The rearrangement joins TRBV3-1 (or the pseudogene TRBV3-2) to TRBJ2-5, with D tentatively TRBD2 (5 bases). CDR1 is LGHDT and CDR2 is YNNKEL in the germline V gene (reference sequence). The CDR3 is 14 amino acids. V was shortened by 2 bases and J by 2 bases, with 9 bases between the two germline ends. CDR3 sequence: CASSQSTGQETQYF. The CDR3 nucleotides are TGTGCCAGCAGCCAATCGACGGGGCAAGAGACCCAGTACTTC.

The CDR3 coding sequence is TGTGCCATCAGTCCCTCAGGGGGCGCGAGCAATCAGCCCCAGCATTTT. This sequence encodes CAISPSGGASNQPQHF. The rearrangement links TRBV10-3 to TRBJ1-5, with 8 bases matching TRBD1. V shed 5 bases, J shed 1 base, and the junction held 7 bases outside the gene matches. CDR1 and CDR2 (germline): ENHRY, SYGVKD. The CDR3 extends over 16 amino acids.

CDR3 DNA: TGTGCCAGCAGCTTAGCCCCTGGACAGGGTAGCAATCAGCCCCAGCATTTT. This gives the protein CASSLAPGQGSNQPQHF. The chain links TRBV5-5 to TRBJ1-5; 8 bases line up with TRBD1. V dropped 2 bases and J dropped 0; count of bases not matched to a gene: 7. The CDR3 extends over 17 amino acids. Germline lookup yields CDR1 SGHKS and CDR2 YYEKEE (reference sequence).

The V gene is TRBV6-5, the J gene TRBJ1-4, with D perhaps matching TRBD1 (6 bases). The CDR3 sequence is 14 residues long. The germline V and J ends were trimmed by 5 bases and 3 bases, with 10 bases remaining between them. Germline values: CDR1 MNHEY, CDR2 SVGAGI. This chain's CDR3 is CASSQTGPNEKLFF. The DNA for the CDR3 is TGTGCCAGCAGTCAGACAGGTCCTAATGAAAAACTGTTTTTT.

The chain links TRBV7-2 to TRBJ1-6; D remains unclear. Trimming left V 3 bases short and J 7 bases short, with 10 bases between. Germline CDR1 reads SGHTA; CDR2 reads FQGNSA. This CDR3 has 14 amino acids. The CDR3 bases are TGTGCCAGCAGCTTGAGGGAAGGGAATTCACCCCTCCACTTT. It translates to CASSLREGNSPLHF.

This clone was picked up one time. The CDR3 DNA is TGTGCCAGCAGCATGCGACTAGCCCTTGAGCAGTACTTC. This codes for CASSMRLALEQYF. V gene TRBV6-5 combines with J gene TRBJ2-7; 7 bases line up with TRBD2. Germline CDR1 reads MNHEY; CDR2 reads SVGAGI. With 6 bases clipped from V and 7 bases from J, the junction kept 9 bases outside the gene matches. CDR3 length: 13 amino acids.

DNA of the CDR3: TGCAGTGCCCACATCCAGCCCCAGCATTTT. This translates into CSAHIQPQHF. The V gene is TRBV20-1, the J gene TRBJ1-5; no clear D. Germline CDR1 reads DFQATT; CDR2 reads SNEGSKA (reference sequence). The CDR3 totals 10 residues. Deletions cut 6 bases from V and 7 bases from J, with 7 bases between.

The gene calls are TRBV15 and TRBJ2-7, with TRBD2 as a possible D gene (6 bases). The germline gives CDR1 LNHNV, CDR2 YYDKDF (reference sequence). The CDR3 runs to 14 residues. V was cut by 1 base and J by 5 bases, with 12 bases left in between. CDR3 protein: CATSRGLAGHEQYF. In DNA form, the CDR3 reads TGTGCCACCAGCAGAGGCCTGGCGGGGCACGAGCAGTACTTC.

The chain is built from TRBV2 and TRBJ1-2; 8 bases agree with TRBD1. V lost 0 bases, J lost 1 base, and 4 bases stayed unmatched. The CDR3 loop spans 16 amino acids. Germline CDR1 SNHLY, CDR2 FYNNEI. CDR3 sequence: CASSEAGQGVNYGYTF. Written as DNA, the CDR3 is TGTGCCAGCAGTGAAGCAGGACAGGGCGTTAACTATGGCTACACCTTC.

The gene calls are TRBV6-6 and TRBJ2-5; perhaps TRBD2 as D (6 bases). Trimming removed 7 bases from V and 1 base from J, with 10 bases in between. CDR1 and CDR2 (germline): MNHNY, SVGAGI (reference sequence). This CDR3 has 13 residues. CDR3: CASNRDFQETQYF. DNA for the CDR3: TGTGCCAGCAACCGGGACTTCCAAGAGACCCAGTACTTC.

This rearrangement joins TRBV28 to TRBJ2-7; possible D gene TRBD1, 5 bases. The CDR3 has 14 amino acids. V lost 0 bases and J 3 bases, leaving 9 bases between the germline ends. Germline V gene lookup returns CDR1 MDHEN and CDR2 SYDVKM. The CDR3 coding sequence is TGTGCCAGCAGTTTATGGGCAGGGAACTACGAGCAGTACTTC. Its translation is CASSLWAGNYEQYF.